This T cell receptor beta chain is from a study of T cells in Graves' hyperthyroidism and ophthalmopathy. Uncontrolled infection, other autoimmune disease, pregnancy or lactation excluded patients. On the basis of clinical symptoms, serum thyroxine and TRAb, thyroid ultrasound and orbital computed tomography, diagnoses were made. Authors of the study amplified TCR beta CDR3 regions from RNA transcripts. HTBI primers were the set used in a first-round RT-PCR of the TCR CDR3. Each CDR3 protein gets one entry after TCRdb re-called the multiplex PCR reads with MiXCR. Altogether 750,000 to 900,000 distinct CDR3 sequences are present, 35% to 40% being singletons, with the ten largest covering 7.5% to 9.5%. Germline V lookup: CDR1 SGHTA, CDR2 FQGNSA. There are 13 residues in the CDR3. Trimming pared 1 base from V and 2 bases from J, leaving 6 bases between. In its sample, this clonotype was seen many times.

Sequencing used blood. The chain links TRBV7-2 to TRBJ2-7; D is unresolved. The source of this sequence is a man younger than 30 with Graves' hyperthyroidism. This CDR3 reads CASSLGKAYEQYF. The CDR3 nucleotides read TGTGCCAGCAGCTTAGGGAAGGCCTACGAGCAGTACTTC.